The clone carrying this T cell receptor beta chain appeared a few times. Trimming pared 6 bases from V and 9 bases from J, leaving 19 bases between. The CDR3 has 14 amino acids. This entry belongs to a study of human T cells and chemical hapten exposure. Study as a whole: TCR yields per sample varied, mainly owing to small pooled library volume differences.

Original handling: Sample TCR counts, which ranged from about 23,224 to 750,000, had a median of approximately 100,000. One entry per CDR3 protein results from TCRdb running MiXCR on the RACE reads. The V and J calls shown here were made by TCRdb, not taken from the authors' results. The profile covers some 80,000 distinct CDR3 sequences, with approximately 10% appearing a single time and 1.6% taken by the ten largest. Time point denoted: patch test 2, 6 weeks after DPC sensitization. Treatment described: therapeutic diphenylcyclopropenone sensitization with weekly scalp DPC. Only after blood had been drawn was each patch test applied.

This clonotype was obtained from a man younger than 35 with alopecia areata. Some clones in this sample may be carry-over from other donors' samples. The sequencing here drew on whole blood, taken in connection with sensitization to the hapten diphenylcyclopropenone (DPC). The chain uses TRBV12-3 or TRBV12-4 and TRBJ2-3, with D maybe TRBD1 (6 bases). CDR3 bases: TGTGCCAGCAGCCCCCGGGACACCGCAGGCACGCAGTATTTT. Protein sequence: CASSPRDTAGTQYF.